This entry concerns a single T cell receptor (beta chain). Germline CDR1 and CDR2: MDHEN and SYDVKM. V was clipped by 8 bases and J by 0 bases, with 11 bases between them. This CDR3 has 14 residues. This sample stems from a study of cytomegalovirus exposure and HLA in healthy donors. The PCR contained 60 Vbeta and 13 Jbeta primers. The repertoire was sequenced with immunoSEQ multiplex PCR; TCRdb's copy has only in-frame clones and lacks some. The sample lists approximately 120,000 clones, approximately 85% occurring once. Sequencing used PBMCs. This receptor was identified in a woman in her 30s in good health and CMV-seropositive. The chain has TRBV28 and TRBJ1-5; D unresolved. As DNA, the CDR3 is TGTGCCAGCCGGGAGGCTGATAGCAATCAGCCCCAGCATTTT. Its translation: CASREADSNQPQHF.